These 9 T cell receptor beta chains were all obtained from the same sample, sequenced in a study of shared clonotypes between healthy human individuals. The repertoire was sequenced with immunoSEQ multiplex PCR; TCRdb's copy has only in-frame clones and lacks some. The table records 550,000 to 850,000 clones, 72% of them present only once. Sequenced input: memory CD4+ T cells sorted from blood. The subset was: CD45RA-negative fraction. The receptors shown here come from a woman younger than 45 in good health.

The chain carries TRBV28 and TRBJ2-1; 9 nucleotides align to TRBD2. V shed 6 bases and J 8 bases; nucleotides not matched to a gene: 8. This CDR3 region has 14 residues. Germline lookup yields CDR1 MDHEN and CDR2 SYDVKM. CDR3 sequence: CASRLFSGRDEQFF. CDR3 coding DNA: TGTGCCAGCAGGCTCTTTAGCGGGAGAGATGAGCAGTTCTTC.

The chain links TRBV28 to TRBJ2-1; the D gene is possibly TRBD1 (6 bases). Trimming pared 7 bases from V and 7 bases from J, leaving 20 bases between. Germline V CDR1 and CDR2: MDHEN, SYDVKM. The CDR3 is 15 amino acids. The CDR3 sequence: CASNPSWGPSNEQFF. CDR3 DNA sequence: TGTGCCAGCAACCCTAGTTGGGGGCCGTCAAATGAGCAGTTCTTC.

The chain carries TRBV2 and TRBJ2-1; TRBD2 matches 11 bases. The V segment lost 7 bases and the J segment 9 bases; nucleotides outside the gene matches: 11. CDR1 is SNHLY, CDR2 FYNNEI, per germline. This CDR3 contains 15 residues. The CDR3 loop is CASMKLAGVRAEQFF. In DNA form, the CDR3 reads TGTGCCAGCATGAAACTAGCGGGGGTTAGGGCTGAGCAGTTCTTC.

At least ten counts were recorded for this clone. The CDR3 coding sequence is TGTGCCAGCAGTACCGAAGGACAGGGTCAGGTCGAGCAGTACTTC. It codes for CASSTEGQGQVEQYF. V is TRBV2 and J is TRBJ2-7; 8 nucleotides match TRBD1. With 5 bases clipped from V and 6 bases from J, the junction kept 12 bases outside the gene matches. CDR1 is SNHLY and CDR2 is FYNNEI in the germline V gene. This CDR3 has 15 residues.

This chain connects TRBV6-1 to TRBJ2-6, with D perhaps TRBD1 or TRBD2 (5 bases each). CDR1 and CDR2 from the germline V gene are MNHNS and SASEGT. The V end was cut by 4 bases, the J end by 0 bases, with 16 bases between. CDR3 length equals 18 residues. The CDR3 coding sequence is TGTGCCAGCAGTGTCCGGGACCGCTCAATCTCTGGGGCCAACGTCCTGACTTTC. Its translation is CASSVRDRSISGANVLTF.

In DNA, the CDR3 is TGCGCCAGCAGCCAAGACCACAGGGTTGGGTTTCCCTACGAGCAGTACTTC. Its protein is CASSQDHRVGFPYEQYF. The rearrangement joins TRBV4-1 to TRBJ2-7; possibly TRBD1 for D (6 bases). Trimming took 0 bases from V and 2 from J, leaving 17 bases between them. Germline CDR1 reads MGHRA; CDR2 reads YSYEKL. The length of the CDR3 is 17 residues.

The CDR3 here is CASSLGDDGMETQYF. In DNA form, the CDR3 reads TGTGCCAGCAGCTTAGGGGACGATGGTATGGAGACCCAGTACTTC. The chain links TRBV7-9 to TRBJ2-5; perhaps D is TRBD1 or TRBD2 (5 bases each). Germline V gene sequence: CDR1 SEHNR, CDR2 FQNEAQ (reference sequence). CDR3 length equals 15 residues. The germline V and J ends were trimmed by 1 base and 5 bases, with 14 bases remaining between them.

The V gene is TRBV18, the J gene TRBJ1-4; 10 bases match TRBD1. The germline V gene encodes CDR1 KGHSH and CDR2 LQKENI. The CDR3 loop spans 17 amino acids. With V trimmed by 2 bases and J by 7 bases, 10 bases remained unmatched. The CDR3 bases are TGTGCCAGCTCACCAGACAGGGGGCGCGTATCAGGTGAAAAACTGTTTTTT. As protein: CASSPDRGRVSGEKLFF.

Many counts were recorded for this clone. The chain uses TRBV10-3 and TRBJ2-1; 8 nucleotides agree with TRBD2. Losses at the gene ends were 0 bases for V and 7 bases for J; bases not matched to a gene: 14. The CDR3 length is 18 residues. Germline assignment: CDR1 ENHRY and CDR2 SYGVKD. The CDR3 DNA sequence: TGTGCCATCAGTGAGTCCATTATAGCGGGAAGGGGAAGGAATGAGCAGTTCTTC. Encoded protein: CAISESIIAGRGRNEQFF.